This TCR beta chain stems from a study of T cells in Graves' hyperthyroidism and ophthalmopathy. From RNA transcripts, TCR beta CDR3 regions were amplified. The primer set for the first-round RT-PCR of the TCR CDR3 was HTBI. MiXCR was run by TCRdb on the multiplex PCR reads, yielding one entry per CDR3 protein. The data hold about 610,000 distinct CDR3 sequences, with roughly 14% observed a single time. The germline V and J ends were trimmed by 5 bases and 5 bases, with 15 bases remaining between them. This CDR3 has 14 residues. This clonotype was counted ten times or more. As yet, its antigen is unknown. Ophthalmopathy cases met thresholds of Clinical Activity Score at least 3, NOSPECS grade at least 4 and duration under 3 months. PBMCs were collected from an approximately 9.4 ml volume of fresh peripheral blood. Study findings and constraints: A model of 13 V-J features distinguished ophthalmopathy from stable hyperthyroidism.

The receptor was derived from a woman aged 35 to 49 with Graves' ophthalmopathy. V is TRBV12-3 or TRBV12-4 and J is TRBJ1-2; D is unresolved. Sequenced input: blood. The CDR3, as DNA: TGTGCCAGCAGTGACCTGGGGAGCGAGTATGGCTACACCTTC. Its protein is CASSDLGSEYGYTF.